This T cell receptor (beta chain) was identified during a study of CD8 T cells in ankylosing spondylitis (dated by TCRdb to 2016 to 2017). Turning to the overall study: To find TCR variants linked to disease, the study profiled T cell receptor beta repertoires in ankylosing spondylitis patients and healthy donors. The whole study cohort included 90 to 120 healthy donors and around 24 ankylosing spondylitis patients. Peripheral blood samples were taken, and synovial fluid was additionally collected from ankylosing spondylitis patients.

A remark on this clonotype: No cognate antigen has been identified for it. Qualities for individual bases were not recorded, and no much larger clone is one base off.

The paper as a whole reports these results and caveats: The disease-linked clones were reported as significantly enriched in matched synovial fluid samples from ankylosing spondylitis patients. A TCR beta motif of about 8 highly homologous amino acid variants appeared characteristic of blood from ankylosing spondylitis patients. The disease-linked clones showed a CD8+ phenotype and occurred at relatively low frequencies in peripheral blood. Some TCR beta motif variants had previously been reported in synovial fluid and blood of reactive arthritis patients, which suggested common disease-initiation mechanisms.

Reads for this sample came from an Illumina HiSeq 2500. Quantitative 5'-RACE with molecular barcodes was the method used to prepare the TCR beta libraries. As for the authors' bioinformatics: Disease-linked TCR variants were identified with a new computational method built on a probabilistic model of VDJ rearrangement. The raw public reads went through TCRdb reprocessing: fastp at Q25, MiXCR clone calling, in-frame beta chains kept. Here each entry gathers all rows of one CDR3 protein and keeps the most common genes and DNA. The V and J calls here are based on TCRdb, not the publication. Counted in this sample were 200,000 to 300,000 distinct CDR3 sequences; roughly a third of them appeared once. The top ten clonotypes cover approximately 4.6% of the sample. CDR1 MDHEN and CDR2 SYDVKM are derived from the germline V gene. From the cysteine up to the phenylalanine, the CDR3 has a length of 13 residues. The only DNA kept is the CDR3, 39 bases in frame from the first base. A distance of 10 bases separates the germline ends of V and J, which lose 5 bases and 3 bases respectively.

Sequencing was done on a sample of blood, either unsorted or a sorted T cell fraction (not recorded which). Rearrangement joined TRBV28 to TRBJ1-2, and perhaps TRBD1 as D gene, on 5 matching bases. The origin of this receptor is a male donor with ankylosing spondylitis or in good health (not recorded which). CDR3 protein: CASSLRVDYGYTF. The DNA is TGTGCCAGCAGTCTCAGGGTAGACTATGGCTACACCTTC.